The 29 T cell receptor beta chains listed next were all sequenced from one sample in a study of T cell repertoires in ileal Crohn's disease. Libraries were prepared by immunoSEQ multiplex PCR; TCRdb keeps only in-frame clonotypes and omits some of them. This sample has hundreds of clones, with roughly 86% found just once. Time point reported: proximal margin of the surgical specimen (macroscopically non-inflamed). Specimen: ileal tissue. The source is an adult with Crohn's disease.

In this sample, this clone turned up once. This CDR3 is CASSSVQGGAGNTIYF. The CDR3, as DNA: TGCGCCAGCAGCTCCGTCCAAGGGGGAGCTGGAAACACCATATATTTT. This sequence joins TRBV5-1 and TRBJ1-3; a possible D gene is TRBD1 (6 bases). CDR1 is SGHRS, CDR2 YFSETQ, per germline. With 3 bases removed from V and 2 bases from J, the gap between germline ends came to 15 bases. The CDR3 length is 16 residues.

The chain employs TRBV4-2 and TRBJ2-7; maybe TRBD2 (6 bases). V was trimmed by 2 bases and J by 6 bases, leaving 11 bases between them. The CDR3 extends over 13 amino acids. The germline V gene has CDR1 LGHNA and CDR2 YNFKEQ. DNA for the CDR3: TGTGCCAGCAGCCAACCGACGGGGGTCGAGCAGTACTTC. It is translated as CASSQPTGVEQYF.

CDR3 DNA sequence: TGTGCCAGCAGTGAAGCTTGGGGATCCTCCTACGAGCAGTACTTC. It yields the protein CASSEAWGSSYEQYF. This chain connects TRBV6-1 to TRBJ2-7; no clear D gene. The germline V gene has CDR1 MNHNS and CDR2 SASEGT. Trimming took 0 bases from V and 0 from J, leaving 9 bases between them. This CDR3 has 15 amino acids.

The chain links TRBV4-3 to TRBJ2-7; D remains unclear. The V and J ends lost 4 bases and 2 bases respectively, with 15 bases between them. CDR1 and CDR2 (germline): LGHNA, YSLEER. CDR3 length equals 15 residues. This chain's CDR3 is CASSPSSGSTYEQYF. CDR3 bases: TGCGCCAGCAGCCCCAGCTCCGGCTCCACCTACGAGCAGTACTTC.

V gene TRBV25-1 combines with J gene TRBJ2-5, with 7 bases matching TRBD1. V gave up 3 bases and J gave up 4 bases; unmatched junction bases: 8. Germline V gives CDR1 MGHDK, CDR2 SYGVNS. CDR3 length: 15 amino acids. The CDR3 loop reads CASSDPRDSGETQYF. As DNA, the CDR3 is TGTGCCAGCAGTGACCCCCGGGACAGTGGAGAGACCCAGTACTTC.

This clone has just one count. The chain couples TRBV9 to TRBJ2-5; 9 bases fit TRBD1. V shed 4 bases and J 7 bases; nucleotides not matched to a gene: 8. The CDR3 is made up of 14 amino acids. Germline V CDR1 and CDR2: SGDLS, YYNGEE. CDR3: CASSSPTGGGTQYF. CDR3 DNA sequence: TGTGCCAGCAGCTCCCCGACAGGGGGGGGGACCCAGTACTTC.

The V gene is TRBV5-6, the J gene TRBJ1-1, with D hard to call. V shed 0 bases and J shed 0 bases, with 9 bases lying between them. This CDR3 has 15 residues. Germline V gene lookup returns CDR1 SGHDT and CDR2 YYEEEE. CDR3 nucleotide sequence: TGTGCCAGCAGCTTGGCCTCCGGGATGAACACTGAAGCTTTCTTT. Amino acid sequence: CASSLASGMNTEAFF.

This rearrangement joins TRBV28 to TRBJ1-5; no clear D. Germline assignment: CDR1 MDHEN and CDR2 SYDVKM. V was pared by 3 bases and J by 2 bases, with 8 bases between. The CDR3 totals 14 residues. DNA of the CDR3: TGTGCCAGCAGTTTGGGTTCGGGCAATCAGCCCCAGCATTTT. Its translation is CASSLGSGNQPQHF.

This chain uses TRBV7-3 with TRBJ1-5; 7 bases map to TRBD1. V dropped 0 bases and J dropped 0; count of bases not matched to a gene: 2. The germline CDR1 and CDR2 sequences are SGHTA and FQGTGA. CDR3 length equals 16 residues. This chain's CDR3 is CASSLTDRLSNQPQHF. CDR3 DNA: TGTGCCAGCAGCTTAACGGACAGGCTTAGCAATCAGCCCCAGCATTTT.

This chain links TRBV4-1 with TRBJ1-2, with D uncertain. Trimming stripped 0 bases from V and 2 bases from J, with 13 bases between. The CDR3 runs to 16 residues. In germline, CDR1 is MGHRA, CDR2 YSYEKL. CDR3 nucleotide sequence: TGCGCCAGCAGCCAAGATAAGAACAGACTAAACTATGGCTACACCTTC. It codes for CASSQDKNRLNYGYTF.

This clone was seen more than once but under ten times. J is TRBJ2-1 and V is TRBV29-1; D not resolved. The CDR3 extends over 13 amino acids. Germline CDR1 is SQVTM and CDR2 is ANQGSEA. V lost 4 bases to trimming and J lost 5 bases, with 12 bases between them. CDR3 protein: CSVGAGTHNEQFF. CDR3 sequence (DNA): TGCAGCGTTGGGGCCGGTACTCACAATGAGCAGTTCTTC.

This clone was counted a single time. This chain uses TRBV4-2 with TRBJ2-5; 8 positions match TRBD1. V shed 3 bases and J 5 bases; nucleotides not matched to a gene: 8. CDR3 length: 15 residues. Germline CDR1 and CDR2: LGHNA and YNFKEQ. CDR3 coding DNA: TGTGCCAGCAGCCATACCCAGGGGGCGCGGGAGACCCAGTACTTC. The encoded protein is CASSHTQGARETQYF.

The CDR3, as DNA: TGTGCCAGCTCACCGACCGGGACAGCGACGTCCTATGGCTACACCTTC. Residues: CASSPTGTATSYGYTF. The V gene is TRBV18, the J gene TRBJ1-2, with TRBD1 matching 7 bases. The CDR3 covers 16 residues. J lost 4 bases, V lost 3 bases, and 11 bases had no gene match. Germline V gene sequence: CDR1 KGHSH, CDR2 LQKENI.

V gene TRBV28 combines with J gene TRBJ1-6; TRBD1 matches at 8 bases. In germline, CDR1 is MDHEN, CDR2 SYDVKM. J lost 6 bases, V lost 5 bases, and 12 bases had no gene match. The CDR3 has 17 residues. CDR3 DNA: TGTGCCAGCAGTCCCCCTCTGACAGGGGACAGTAATTCACCCCTCCACTTT. It is translated as CASSPPLTGDSNSPLHF.

The chain recombines TRBV6-6 with TRBJ2-5; the D gene is possibly TRBD1 (6 bases). V lost 2 bases to trimming and J lost 0 bases, with 10 bases between them. CDR1 is MNHNY and CDR2 is SVGAGI in the germline V gene (reference sequence). This CDR3 spans 15 amino acids. In DNA form, the CDR3 reads TGTGCCAGCAGTTACGGCCAGGGGAACCAAGAGACCCAGTACTTC. Protein: CASSYGQGNQETQYF.

V is TRBV2 and J is TRBJ2-4; D is tentatively TRBD1 or TRBD2 (5 bases each). Per the germline V gene, CDR1 is SNHLY and CDR2 is FYNNEI. This CDR3 spans 14 amino acids. Trimming took 5 bases from V and 5 from J, leaving 13 bases between them. CDR3 coding DNA: TGTGCCAGCAGTCTTAGTCCGGGACAAAACATTCAGTACTTC. Translation: CASSLSPGQNIQYF.

The gene calls are TRBV2 and TRBJ2-1; no reliable D call. Germline lookup yields CDR1 SNHLY and CDR2 FYNNEI. The CDR3 covers 10 residues. Between the trimmed V and J ends, which lost 8 bases and 12 bases, there was a span of 11 bases. In DNA form, the CDR3 reads TGTGCCAGCGGAGCATCTGGGCAGTTCTTC. Translation gives CASGASGQFF.

This chain's CDR3 is CASSSAGGPTYEQYF. The DNA of the CDR3 is TGTGCCAGCAGCTCAGCGGGGGGTCCTACCTACGAGCAGTACTTC. The chain recombines TRBV7-2 with TRBJ2-7, with 9 bases that match TRBD2. CDR3 length: 15 amino acids. Per the germline V gene, CDR1 is SGHTA and CDR2 is FQGNSA. V was clipped by 4 bases and J by 2 bases; unmatched bases: 6.

The chain employs TRBV11-2 and TRBJ2-5; D call uncertain. Germline V gene lookup returns CDR1 SGHAT and CDR2 FQNNGV. V lost 1 base and J lost 0, with 12 bases in between. The CDR3 sequence is 16 residues long. The CDR3 spells CASSLGGRSYQETQYF. The CDR3 coding sequence is TGTGCCAGCAGCTTAGGCGGCAGGAGCTACCAAGAGACCCAGTACTTC.

The genes are TRBV13 and TRBJ1-2; possible D gene TRBD1, 6 bases. Germline CDR1 reads PRHDT; CDR2 reads FYEKMQ (reference sequence). Deletions cut 3 bases from V and 4 bases from J, with 15 bases between. There are 15 residues in the CDR3. CDR3 sequence (DNA): TGTGCCAGCAGCTTGGGACACCAGCCCTCCTATGGCTACACCTTC. Amino acids: CASSLGHQPSYGYTF.

The chain has TRBV2 and TRBJ1-2; 7 nucleotides agree with TRBD1. Germline CDR1 is SNHLY and CDR2 is FYNNEI. J gave up 5 bases and V 10 bases, and 13 bases lay outside the gene matches. This CDR3 is built from 14 residues. As DNA, the CDR3 is TGTGCCAACGAGATGAACAGGGGCGATTATGGCTACACCTTC. Encoded protein: CANEMNRGDYGYTF. Full variable domain (outside the CDR3, taken from reference TRBV2 and TRBJ1-2): EPEVTQTPSHQVTQMGQEVILRCVPISNHLYFYWYRQILGQKVEFLVSFYNNEISEKSEIFDDQFSVERPDGSNFTLKIRSTKLEDSAMYFCANEMNRGDYGYTFGSGTRLTVV.

This clone was recorded only once. This chain links TRBV15 with TRBJ2-7, with TRBD1 as a possible D gene (5 bases). Germline lookup yields CDR1 LNHNV and CDR2 YYDKDF (reference sequence). V was cut by 0 bases and J by 5 bases, with 11 bases left in between. The CDR3 runs to 14 residues. As DNA, the CDR3 is TGTGCCACCAGCAGAGATCGAGCAGGGAACGAGCAGTACTTC. The encoded protein is CATSRDRAGNEQYF.

This chain uses TRBV6-5 with TRBJ2-3, with unresolved D. Germline CDR1 MNHEY, CDR2 SVGAGI. The CDR3 loop spans 13 amino acids. Trimming removed 2 bases from V and 1 base from J, with 4 bases in between. DNA for the CDR3: TGTGCCAGCAGTTACGCGGGCACAGATACGCAGTATTTT. Translation gives CASSYAGTDTQYF.

In its sample, this clone was seen a few times. This chain joins TRBV10-3 and TRBJ1-1, with 7 bases that match TRBD1. This CDR3 comprises 13 residues. Germline assignment: CDR1 ENHRY and CDR2 SYGVKD. V trimming: 3 bases; J trimming: 8 bases; junction bases outside the gene matches: 6. The CDR3 DNA reads as TGTGCCATCAGTGATCCGGACAGGCCAGAAGCTTTCTTT. Its protein product is CAISDPDRPEAFF.

This clone has just one count. The chain uses TRBV20-1 and TRBJ1-4; 7 nucleotides match TRBD1. Germline CDR1 and CDR2: DFQATT and SNEGSKA (reference sequence). Trimming at V came to 6 bases and at J to 8 bases, leaving 3 bases not matched to a gene. The CDR3 has 11 residues. Here the CDR3 reads CSAWTGEKLFF. Written as DNA, the CDR3 is TGCAGTGCGTGGACAGGCGAAAAACTGTTTTTT.

J is TRBJ1-5 and V is TRBV28; TRBD1 matches at 9 bases. J lost 3 bases, V lost 2 bases, and 11 bases had no gene match. Germline loops: CDR1 MDHEN, CDR2 SYDVKM. The CDR3 totals 18 residues. CDR3 loop: CASSLKEGQGGFNQPQHF. DNA of the CDR3: TGTGCCAGCAGTTTAAAAGAGGGACAGGGAGGGTTCAATCAGCCCCAGCATTTT.

The chain employs TRBV7-9 and TRBJ1-4, with TRBD1 identical over 8 bases. Germline V gene data show CDR1 as SEHNR and CDR2 as FQNEAQ (reference sequence). The CDR3 has 14 residues. Losses at the gene ends were 3 bases for V and 8 bases for J; bases not matched to a gene: 5. The CDR3 bases are TGTGCCAGCAGCTTTGACAGGGGCGGGGAAAAACTGTTTTTT. It specifies CASSFDRGGEKLFF.

This chain joins TRBV4-3 and TRBJ2-7, with 9 bases identical to TRBD1. Losses at the gene ends were 3 bases for V and 4 bases for J; bases not matched to a gene: 10. The CDR3 spans 16 residues. Per the germline V gene, CDR1 is LGHNA and CDR2 is YSLEER. CDR3 protein: CASSHLPGQGHYEQYF. The CDR3 region has the DNA TGCGCCAGCAGCCACCTCCCGGGACAGGGTCATTACGAGCAGTACTTC.

This rearrangement joins TRBV11-2 to TRBJ2-5; 9 bases are shared with TRBD2. The CDR3 has 16 amino acids. Per the germline V gene, CDR1 is SGHAT and CDR2 is FQNNGV. Losses at the gene ends were 1 base for V and 4 bases for J; bases not matched to a gene: 7. The CDR3 spells CASSLAGAGGRETQYF. The CDR3, as DNA: TGTGCCAGCAGCTTAGCGGGAGCGGGGGGTAGAGAGACCCAGTACTTC.